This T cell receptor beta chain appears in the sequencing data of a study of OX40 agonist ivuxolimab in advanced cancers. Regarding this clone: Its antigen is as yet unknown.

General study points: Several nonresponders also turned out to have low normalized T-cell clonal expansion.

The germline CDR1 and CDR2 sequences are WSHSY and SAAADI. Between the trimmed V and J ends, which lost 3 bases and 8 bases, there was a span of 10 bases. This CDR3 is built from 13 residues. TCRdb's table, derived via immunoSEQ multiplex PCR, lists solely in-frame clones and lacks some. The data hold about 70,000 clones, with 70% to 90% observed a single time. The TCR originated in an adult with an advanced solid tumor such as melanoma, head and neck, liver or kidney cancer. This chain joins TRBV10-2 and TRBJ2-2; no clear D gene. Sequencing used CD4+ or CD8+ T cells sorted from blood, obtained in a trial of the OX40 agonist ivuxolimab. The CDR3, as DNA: TGCGCCAGCAGTGAACAGTTACCAGGGGAGCTGTTTTTT. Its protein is CASSEQLPGELFF.